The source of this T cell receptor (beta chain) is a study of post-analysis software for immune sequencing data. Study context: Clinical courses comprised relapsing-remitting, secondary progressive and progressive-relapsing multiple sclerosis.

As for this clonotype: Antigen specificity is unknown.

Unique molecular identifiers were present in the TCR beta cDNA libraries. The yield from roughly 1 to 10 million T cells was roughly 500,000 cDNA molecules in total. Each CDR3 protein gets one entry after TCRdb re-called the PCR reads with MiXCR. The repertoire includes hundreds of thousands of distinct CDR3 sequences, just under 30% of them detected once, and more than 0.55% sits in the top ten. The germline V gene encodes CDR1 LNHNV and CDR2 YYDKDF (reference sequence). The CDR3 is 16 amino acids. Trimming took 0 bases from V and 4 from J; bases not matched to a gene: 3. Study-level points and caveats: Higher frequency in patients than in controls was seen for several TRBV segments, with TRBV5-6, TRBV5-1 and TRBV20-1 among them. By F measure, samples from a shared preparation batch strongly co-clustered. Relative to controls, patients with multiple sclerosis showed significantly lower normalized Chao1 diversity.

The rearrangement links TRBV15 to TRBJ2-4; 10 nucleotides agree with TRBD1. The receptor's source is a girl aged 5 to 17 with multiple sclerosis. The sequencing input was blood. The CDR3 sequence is CATSRDPGQGKNIQYF. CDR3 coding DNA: TGTGCCACCAGCAGAGATCCGGGACAGGGGAAAAACATTCAGTACTTC.